These 14 T cell receptor beta chains were sequenced from one sample in a study of blood T cell repertoires in COVID-19. TCRdb's copy holds only in-frame clones and misses some; the assay was immunoSEQ multiplex PCR. This sample has around 320,000 clones, with nearly 90% found just once. The sequenced sample consisted of peripheral blood. These receptors came from a woman aged 25 to 39 with COVID-19, enrolled during active disease.

This clone has only a few counts. The CDR3 sequence is CASSTSGWNQPQHF. The CDR3 DNA reads TGTGCCAGCAGTACCTCAGGGTGGAATCAGCCCCAGCATTTT. J is TRBJ1-5 and V is TRBV6-5; tentatively, D is TRBD1 (5 bases). Trimming pared 5 bases from V and 4 bases from J, leaving 12 bases between. This CDR3 is 14 amino acids long. Germline lookup yields CDR1 MNHEY and CDR2 SVGAGI.

This chain links TRBV4-1 with TRBJ2-2; D is uncertain. Germline V CDR1 and CDR2: MGHRA, YSYEKL. The CDR3 runs to 12 residues. V shed 4 bases and J shed 6 bases, with 6 bases lying between them. The CDR3 spells CASSRVAGELFF. DNA of the CDR3: TGCGCCAGCAGCCGCGTGGCCGGGGAGCTGTTTTTT.

Concerning this clone itself: Its ends do not fully match the called genes, so a read error is possible. The rearrangement links TRBV7-9 to TRBJ1-3, with D hard to call. The CDR3 extends over 15 amino acids. CDR1 and CDR2 (germline): SEHNR, FQNEAQ (reference sequence). The CDR3 DNA follows: TGTGCCAGCAGCACCCAAGCGGGTCACCCACCGGGAATCGGATTT. It is translated as CASSTQAGHPPGIGF.

In nucleotides, the CDR3 is TGCAGCGTTGCCGGTCAGGGAAGTCAGCCCCAGCATTTT. Its translation is CSVAGQGSQPQHF. The chain has TRBV29-1 and TRBJ1-5; D might be TRBD1 (5 bases). The V gene lost 4 bases and the J gene lost 6 bases, with 13 bases spanning the gap. CDR1 is SQVTM and CDR2 is ANQGSEA in the germline V gene. The CDR3 consists of 13 residues.

The rearrangement uses TRBV5-4 and TRBJ2-7, with TRBD2 matching 11 bases. Unmatched junction bases numbered 5, after V lost 4 bases and J lost 2 bases. Germline V gene data show CDR1 as SGHNT and CDR2 as YYREEE (reference sequence). The CDR3 is 15 residues long. CDR3 nucleotide sequence: TGTGCCAGCAGCCGCCGACTAGCGGGGACCTACGAGCAGTACTTC. Protein sequence: CASSRRLAGTYEQYF. The full variable domain, in which reference TRBV5-4 and TRBJ2-7 provide the parts outside the CDR3, is ETGVTQSPTHLIKTRGQQVTLRCSSQSGHNTVSWYQQALGQGPQFIFQYYREEENGRGNFPPRFSGLQFPNYSSELNVNALELDDSALYLCASSRRLAGTYEQYFGPGTRLTVT.

The chain joins TRBV5-8 to TRBJ1-2, with 7 bases lining up with TRBD1. Germline V gene data show CDR1 as SGHTS and CDR2 as YDEGEE. CDR3 length: 15 amino acids. V dropped 0 bases and J dropped 4; count of bases not matched to a gene: 6. CDR3 amino acids: CASSLATGAGYGYTF. The CDR3 DNA sequence: TGTGCCAGCAGCTTGGCAACAGGGGCGGGCTATGGCTACACCTTC.

The V gene is TRBV19, the J gene TRBJ2-2; 12 bases align to TRBD2. The CDR3 covers 17 residues. V dropped 5 bases and J dropped 5; count of bases not matched to a gene: 9. CDR1 is LNHDA and CDR2 is SQIVND in the germline V gene (reference sequence). The CDR3 reads CASSLASGGAWTGELFF. In DNA form, the CDR3 reads TGTGCCAGTAGTCTGGCTAGCGGGGGGGCATGGACCGGGGAGCTGTTTTTT.

The chain couples TRBV5-1 to TRBJ1-6, with D possibly being TRBD1 (5 bases). V lost 3 bases to trimming and J lost 6 bases, with 13 bases between them. Germline V gene sequence: CDR1 SGHRS, CDR2 YFSETQ. The length of the CDR3 is 15 residues. CDR3: CASSWEARANSPLHF. In DNA form, the CDR3 reads TGCGCCAGCAGCTGGGAGGCCAGGGCTAATTCACCCCTCCACTTT. Full variable domain (rest looked up from reference TRBV5-1 and TRBJ1-6): KAGVTQTPRYLIKTRGQQVTLSCSPISGHRSVSWYQQTPGQGLQFLFEYFSETQRNKGNFPGRFSGRQFSNSRSEMNVSTLELGDSALYLCASSWEARANSPLHFGNGTRLTVT.

About this clone itself: The same CDR3 is also encoded by other DNA sequences in this sample. The chain joins TRBV9 to TRBJ1-3; TRBD1 might be the D (5 bases). The CDR3 loop spans 15 amino acids. Germline-derived CDR1 and CDR2 are SGDLS and YYNGEE. Between the trimmed V and J ends, which lost 0 bases and 1 base, there was a span of 8 bases. The CDR3: CASSVGGGSGNTIYF. In DNA, the CDR3 is TGTGCCAGCAGCGTAGGTGGGGGGTCTGGAAACACCATATATTTT.

This sequence joins TRBV28 and TRBJ1-2, with 7 bases lining up with TRBD1. This CDR3 has 15 residues. V lost 4 bases and J lost 4; bases outside the gene matches: 9. Germline V gene data show CDR1 as MDHEN and CDR2 as SYDVKM. The CDR3 protein is CASSSRQGKGYGYTF. The CDR3 DNA follows: TGTGCCAGCAGTTCCCGACAGGGAAAGGGCTATGGCTACACCTTC.

The chain carries TRBV5-4 and TRBJ2-7; 7 bases agree with TRBD1. The V gene end was trimmed by 4 bases and the J gene end by 4 bases; junction bases not matched to a gene: 5. This CDR3 is built from 13 residues. CDR1 SGHNT and CDR2 YYREEE come from the germline V gene (reference sequence). The CDR3 here is CASSRLQGYEQYF. DNA of the CDR3: TGTGCCAGCAGCCGATTACAGGGGTACGAGCAGTACTTC.

V and J are TRBV5-6 and TRBJ1-1, with D hard to call. This CDR3 comprises 12 residues. V lost 4 bases and J lost 11, with 15 bases in between. Germline CDR1 and CDR2: SGHDT and YYEEEE. CDR3 in amino acids: CASSLAEEPAFF. For the CDR3, the DNA is TGTGCCAGCAGCCTCGCCGAGGAACCGGCTTTCTTT.

This chain joins TRBV4-1 and TRBJ1-1; 8 nucleotides align to TRBD1. CDR3 length: 15 residues. Germline-derived CDR1 and CDR2 are MGHRA and YSYEKL. Losses at the gene ends were 3 bases for V and 2 bases for J; bases not matched to a gene: 5. The CDR3 DNA sequence: TGCGCCAGCAGCCATGGACAGGGTAGAAACACTGAAGCTTTCTTT. It yields the protein CASSHGQGRNTEAFF.

This clone was detected once. The gene calls are TRBV7-9 and TRBJ2-7; TRBD2 matches 9 bases. Trimming took 4 bases from V and 2 from J; bases not matched to a gene: 6. The CDR3 is made up of 15 amino acids. Germline V gene data show CDR1 as SEHNR and CDR2 as FQNEAQ (reference sequence). The CDR3 reads CASSSSGGITYEQYF. CDR3 bases: TGTGCCAGCAGCTCGAGCGGGGGGATAACCTACGAGCAGTACTTC.